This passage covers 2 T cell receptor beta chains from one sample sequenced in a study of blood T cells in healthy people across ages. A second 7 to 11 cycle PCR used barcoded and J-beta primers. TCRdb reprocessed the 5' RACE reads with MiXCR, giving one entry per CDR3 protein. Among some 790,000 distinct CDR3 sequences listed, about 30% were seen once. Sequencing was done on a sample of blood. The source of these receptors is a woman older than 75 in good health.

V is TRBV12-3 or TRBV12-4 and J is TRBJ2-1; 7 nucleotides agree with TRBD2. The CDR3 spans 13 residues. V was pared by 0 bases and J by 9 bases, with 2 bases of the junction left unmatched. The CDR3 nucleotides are TGTGCCAGCAGTTTAGCCAGGGAGGGTGAGCAGTTCTTC. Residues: CASSLAREGEQFF.

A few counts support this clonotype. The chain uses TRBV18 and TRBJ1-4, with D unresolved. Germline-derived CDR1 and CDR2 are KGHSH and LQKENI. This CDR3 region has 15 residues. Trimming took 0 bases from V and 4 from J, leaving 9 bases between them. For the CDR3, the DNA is TGTGCCAGCTCACCACCATTGGGGTTTAATGAAAAACTGTTTTTT. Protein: CASSPPLGFNEKLFF.